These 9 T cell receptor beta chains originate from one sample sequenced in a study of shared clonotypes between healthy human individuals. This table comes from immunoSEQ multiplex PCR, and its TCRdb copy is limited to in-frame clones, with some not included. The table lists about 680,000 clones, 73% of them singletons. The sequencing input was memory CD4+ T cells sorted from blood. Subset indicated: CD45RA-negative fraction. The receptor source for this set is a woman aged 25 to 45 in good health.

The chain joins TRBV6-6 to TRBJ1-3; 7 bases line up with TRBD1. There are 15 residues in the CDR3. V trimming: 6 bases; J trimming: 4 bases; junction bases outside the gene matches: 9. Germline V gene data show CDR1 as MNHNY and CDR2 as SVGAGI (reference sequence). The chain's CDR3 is CASRDTGTAGNTIYF. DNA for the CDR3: TGTGCCAGCAGGGACACAGGGACAGCCGGAAACACCATATATTTT.

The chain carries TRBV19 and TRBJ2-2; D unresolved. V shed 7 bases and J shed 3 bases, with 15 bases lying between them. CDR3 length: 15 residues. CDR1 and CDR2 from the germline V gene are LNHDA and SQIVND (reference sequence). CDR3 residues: CASTRSGMDTGELFF. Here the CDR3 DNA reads TGTGCCAGTACCCGCTCTGGGATGGACACCGGGGAGCTGTTTTTT.

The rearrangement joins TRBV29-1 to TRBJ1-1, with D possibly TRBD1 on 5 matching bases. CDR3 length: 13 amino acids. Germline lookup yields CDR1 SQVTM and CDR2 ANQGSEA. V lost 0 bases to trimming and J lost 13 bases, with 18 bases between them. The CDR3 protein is CSVEESGRLVGFF. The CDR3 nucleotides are TGCAGCGTTGAAGAGTCAGGGCGGCTCGTAGGTTTCTTT.

In DNA form, the CDR3 reads TGTGCCAGCAGCCGGGGTTCTTGGGGTAGGACTAGCGGGGACAACCAAGAGACCCAGTACTTC. This encodes CASSRGSWGRTSGDNQETQYF. The chain has TRBV28 and TRBJ2-5; 12 bases are a match to TRBD2. The CDR3 has 21 amino acids. CDR1 and CDR2 from the germline V gene are MDHEN and SYDVKM. Trimming removed 6 bases from V and 0 bases from J; junction bases left unmatched: 20.

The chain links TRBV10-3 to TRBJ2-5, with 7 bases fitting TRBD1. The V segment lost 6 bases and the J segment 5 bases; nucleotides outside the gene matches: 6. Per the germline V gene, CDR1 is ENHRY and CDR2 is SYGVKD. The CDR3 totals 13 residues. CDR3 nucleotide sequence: TGTGCCATCAGCCTACAGGGGCGGGAGACCCAGTACTTC. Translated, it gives CAISLQGRETQYF.

Here the CDR3 DNA reads TGCGCCAGCAGCCCGCTACAGCGTTACGAGCAGTACTTC. Translation gives CASSPLQRYEQYF. The V call is TRBV5-1, the J call TRBJ2-7; D ambiguous. V lost 4 bases to trimming and J lost 4 bases, with 12 bases between them. CDR1 and CDR2 (germline): SGHRS, YFSETQ. The CDR3 covers 13 residues.

The CDR3 region has the DNA TGTGCCAGCAGTAAGAGGAGCAATCAGCCCCAGCATTTT. This translates into CASSKRSNQPQHF. The V gene is TRBV7-2, the J gene TRBJ1-5, with D unclear. The germline CDR1 and CDR2 sequences are SGHTA and FQGNSA. The CDR3 is 13 amino acids. Between the trimmed V and J ends, which lost 6 bases and 1 base, there was a span of 7 bases. Filled out from reference TRBV7-2 and TRBJ1-5, the complete variable domain reads GAGVSQSPSNKVTEKGKDVELRCDPISGHTALYWYRQSLGQGLEFLIYFQGNSAPDKSGLPSDRFSAERTGGSVSTLTIQRTQQEDSAVYLCASSKRSNQPQHFGDGTRLSIL.

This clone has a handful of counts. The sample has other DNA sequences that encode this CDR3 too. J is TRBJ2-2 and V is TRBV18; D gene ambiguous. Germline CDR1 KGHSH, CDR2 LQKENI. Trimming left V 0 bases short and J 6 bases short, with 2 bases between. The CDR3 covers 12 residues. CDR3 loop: CASSPPSGELFF. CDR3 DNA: TGTGCCAGCTCACCACCTTCCGGGGAGCTGTTTTTT. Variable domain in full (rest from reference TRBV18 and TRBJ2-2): NAGVMQNPRHLVRRRGQEARLRCSPMKGHSHVYWYRQLPEEGLKFMVYLQKENIIDESGMPKERFSAEFPKEGPSILRIQQVVRGDSAAYFCASSPPSGELFFGEGSRLTVL.

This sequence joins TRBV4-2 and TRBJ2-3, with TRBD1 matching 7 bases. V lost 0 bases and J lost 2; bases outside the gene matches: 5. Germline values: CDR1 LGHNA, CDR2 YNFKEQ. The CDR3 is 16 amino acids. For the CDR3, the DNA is TGTGCCAGCAGCCAAGAGACGGGGACAGACACAGATACGCAGTATTTT. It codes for CASSQETGTDTDTQYF.